This T cell receptor (beta chain) came from a study of T cell responses to AZD1222 COVID-19 vaccine. Study-wide points: Elevations in Spike-specific TCR breadth and depth followed administration of two AZD1222 doses. The sample set comprised mostly white British donors with more females, and clonal diversity was possibly underestimated. In the spike-specific TCR repertoire, nearly half reportedly target unmutated variant regions. Baseline serostatus was positive in only six AZD1222 recipients.

TCRdb keeps only in-frame clones here, not all; method: immunoSEQ multiplex PCR. The table lists around 120,000 clones, around 90% of them singletons, with 15% to 20% in the top ten. This CDR3 spans 16 amino acids. V was pared by 3 bases and J by 0 bases, with 7 bases of the junction left unmatched. The germline CDR1 and CDR2 sequences are SGHAT and FQNNGV. On this clone itself: Antigen unknown.

The sequences come from peripheral blood, collected on day 0 of MenACWY control vaccination. The chain employs TRBV11-2 and TRBJ1-2; the match to TRBD1 covers 7 bases. This receptor was obtained from an adult in good health. This chain's CDR3 is CASSFNRGTSNYGYTF. DNA of the CDR3: TGTGCCAGCAGCTTCAACAGGGGTACATCTAACTATGGCTACACCTTC.